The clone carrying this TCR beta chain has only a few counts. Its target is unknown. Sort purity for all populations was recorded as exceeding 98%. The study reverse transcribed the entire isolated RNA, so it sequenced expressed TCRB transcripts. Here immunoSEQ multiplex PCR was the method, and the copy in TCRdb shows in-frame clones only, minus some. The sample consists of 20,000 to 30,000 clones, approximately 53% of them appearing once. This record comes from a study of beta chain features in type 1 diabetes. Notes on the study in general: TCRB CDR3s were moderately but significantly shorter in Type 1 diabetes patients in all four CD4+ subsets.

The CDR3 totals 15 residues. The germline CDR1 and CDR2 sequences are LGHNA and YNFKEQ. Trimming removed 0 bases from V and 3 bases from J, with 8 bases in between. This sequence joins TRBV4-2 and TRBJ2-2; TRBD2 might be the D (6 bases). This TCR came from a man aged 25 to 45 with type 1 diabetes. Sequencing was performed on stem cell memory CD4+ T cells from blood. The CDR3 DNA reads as TGTGCCAGCAGCCAAGAGGGAGGTCACACCGGGGAGCTGTTTTTT. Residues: CASSQEGGHTGELFF.